This T cell receptor beta chain derives from a study of blood T cell repertoires in COVID-19. Study-level background: There were acute and convalescent COVID-19 samples, and they came from the United States, Italy and Spain. Sample material is recorded as cDNA or gDNA derived from T cells, B-cell-depleted T cells, or PBMCs.

The V segment lost 5 bases and the J segment 5 bases; nucleotides outside the gene matches: 10. The CDR3 spans 15 residues. Germline lookup yields CDR1 MNHEY and CDR2 SVGEGT. In the source study's methods: Nucleated cell number was recorded as an estimate derived from reference gene primer amplification. Measured with immunoSEQ multiplex PCR; TCRdb has only the in-frame clones, and not every one. V, J and clone size are those of that table, while D and trimming were read from the DNA. The repertoire holds 300,000 to 450,000 clones, with about 80% as singletons. The clonotype was recovered from a human donor with acute or convalescent COVID-19. The donor label of this sample is uncertain. The chain combines TRBV6-2 or TRBV6-3 with TRBJ1-2; 8 bases are shared with TRBD1. Sequencing was performed on peripheral blood. The CDR3 sequence is CASSGTGGADYGYTF. As DNA, the CDR3 is TGTGCCAGCAGTGGCACAGGGGGGGCTGATTATGGCTACACCTTC.